This T cell receptor (beta chain) was sequenced during a study of regulatory dendritic cells for organ transplantation. Study at large: Regulatory dendritic cells were monocyte-derived, receiving vitamin D3 on days 0 and 4 and IL-10 on day 4. Dendritic cell cultures received LPS on day 6.

About this clone itself: Its antigen remains unknown.

Some clones are missing from TCRdb's copy, which holds only in-frame ones; the method was immunoSEQ multiplex PCR. The table lists over 10,000 clones, about 80% of them singletons, with 0.63% in the top ten. The length of the CDR3 is 13 residues. CDR1 is SGHDN and CDR2 is FVKESK in the germline V gene. V gave up 0 bases and J gave up 4 bases, with 6 bases separating them. Sorted T cells were CFSE-labeled and cultured four to five days with allogeneic regulatory or mature dendritic cells at 1:10. Regarding the study as a whole: Naive T cells showed high diversity, memory cells less, memory CD8+ least.

V and J are TRBV14 and TRBJ1-2; D remains unclear. The sample was naive CD4+ T cells from blood cultured with regulatory dendritic cells. Subset here: CD45RA+ naive T cells. The sequence was obtained from a human donor in good health. CDR3 in DNA: TGTGCCAGCAGCCAAGACGGCGGCTATGGCTACACCTTC. The encoded protein is CASSQDGGYGYTF. Supplemented by reference TRBV14 and TRBJ1-2, the full variable domain reads EAGVTQFPSHSVIEKGQTVTLRCDPISGHDNLYWYRRVMGKEIKFLLHFVKESKQDESGMPNNRFLAERTGGTYSTLKVQPAELEDSGVYFCASSQDGGYGYTFGSGTRLTVV.